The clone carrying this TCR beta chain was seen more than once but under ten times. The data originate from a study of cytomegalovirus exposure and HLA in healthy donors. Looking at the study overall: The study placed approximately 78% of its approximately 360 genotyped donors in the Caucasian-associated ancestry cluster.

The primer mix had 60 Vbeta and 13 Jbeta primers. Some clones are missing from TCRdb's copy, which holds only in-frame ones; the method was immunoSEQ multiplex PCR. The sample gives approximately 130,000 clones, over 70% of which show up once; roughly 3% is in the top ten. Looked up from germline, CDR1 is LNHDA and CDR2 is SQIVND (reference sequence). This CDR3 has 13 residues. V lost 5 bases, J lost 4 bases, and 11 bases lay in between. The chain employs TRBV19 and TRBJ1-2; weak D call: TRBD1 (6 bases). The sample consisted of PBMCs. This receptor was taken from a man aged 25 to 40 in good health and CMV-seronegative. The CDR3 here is CASSEDRSYGYTF. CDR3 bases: TGTGCCAGTAGTGAAGACAGGTCCTATGGCTACACCTTC.